The 23 T cell receptor beta chains presented below share a single source sample, sequenced in a study of regulatory T cells in long-lasting Graves disease. As for time point: newly diagnosed GD, antithyroid drugs for less than 3 months. From RNA extracted from PBMCs, the TCR library was made. Both iRepertoire HTBI primers and Arm-PCR of CDR3 regions were used to build the TCR beta libraries. TCRdb used MiXCR to reprocess the multiplex PCR reads, holding one entry per CDR3 protein. Here the sample spans some 340,000 distinct CDR3 sequences, about 10% being singletons. The data were also submitted as part of a second study, on T cells in Graves' hyperthyroidism and ophthalmopathy.

The sample here was peripheral blood mononuclear cells (PBMCs), taken at new diagnosis, from a patient treated with antithyroid drugs. These receptors were collected from a woman under 30 with Graves disease.

This clonotype appeared many times. The chain combines TRBV6-1 with TRBJ2-1; D is undetermined. Germline CDR1 is MNHNS and CDR2 is SASEGT. Deletions cut 8 bases from V and 6 bases from J, with 11 bases between. The CDR3 spans 12 residues. The CDR3 sequence: CASGLTVNEQFF. The CDR3 DNA reads as TGTGCCAGCGGTCTTACCGTCAATGAGCAGTTCTTC.

As regards this clonotype: It may be a read error: a sequence one base away is much more abundant. Because the CDR3 is missing its conserved closing phenylalanine or tryptophan, this is likely a read error. The chain uses TRBV10-3 and TRBJ1-2; TRBD1 aligns across 8 bases. The V gene end was trimmed by 6 bases and the J gene end by 5 bases; junction bases not matched to a gene: 11. CDR3 length: 15 amino acids. The germline V gene has CDR1 ENHRY and CDR2 SYGVKD. The CDR3 nucleotides read TGTGCCATCAGAGATAGGACAGGGAGCAGGTATGGCTACACCTCC. It yields the protein CAIRDRTGSRYGYTS.

In its sample, this clonotype was seen many times. The genes are TRBV7-2 and TRBJ2-2, with D hard to call. CDR3 length equals 14 residues. Germline assignment: CDR1 SGHTA and CDR2 FQGNSA. Trimming left V 1 base short and J 4 bases short, with 7 bases between. CDR3 sequence (DNA): TGTGCCAGCAGCTTAGGTCGGGTCACCGGGGAGCTGTTTTTT. Translating it yields CASSLGRVTGELFF.

A remark on this clonotype: A read error may be the cause here, since a much bigger clone is one base away. In DNA form, the CDR3 reads TGTGCCAGCAGCTTAGAGGGCAGGGAACACTACGAGCAGTACTTC. Amino acid sequence: CASSLEGREHYEQYF. This chain links TRBV7-2 with TRBJ2-7; TRBD1 is a possible D gene (5 bases). The CDR3 runs 15 residues. CDR1 and CDR2 (germline): SGHTA, FQGNSA. V lost 1 base and J 3 bases, leaving 13 bases between the germline ends. The full variable domain, with the rest looked up from reference TRBV7-2 and TRBJ2-7, is GAGVSQSPSNKVTEKGKDVELRCDPISGHTALYWYRQSLGQGLEFLIYFQGNSAPDKSGLPSDRFSAERTGGSVSTLTIQRTQQEDSAVYLCASSLEGREHYEQYFGPGTRLTVT.

This chain joins TRBV6-1 and TRBJ1-6, with D uncertain. Looked up from germline, CDR1 is MNHNS and CDR2 is SASEGT. The CDR3 length is 13 residues. The germline V and J ends were trimmed by 10 bases and 7 bases, with 14 bases remaining between them. CDR3 nucleotide sequence: TGTGCCACCGCATTGTCTGGGAATTCACCCCTCCACTTT. Translated, it gives CATALSGNSPLHF.

This clonotype has ten or more counts. This chain joins TRBV11-2 and TRBJ2-5; 10 bases line up with TRBD2. The J segment lost 3 bases and the V segment lost 5 bases, leaving 9 bases of the junction unmatched. This CDR3 region has 16 residues. Germline V gives CDR1 SGHAT, CDR2 FQNNGV. As DNA, the CDR3 is TGTGCCAGCAGCCGTGGGACTAGCGCGATCGAAGAGACCCAGTACTTC. Translating gives CASSRGTSAIEETQYF.

This clonotype was seen at least ten times. The rearrangement joins TRBV7-2 to TRBJ1-2; no clear D gene. This CDR3 spans 16 amino acids. V was pared by 0 bases and J by 3 bases, with 14 bases between. Per germline, CDR1 SGHTA and CDR2 FQGNSA. In nucleotides, the CDR3 is TGTGCCAGCAGCTTAGCGGGAACGCGGCAGGACTATGGCTACACCTTC. Translating it yields CASSLAGTRQDYGYTF.

This clonotype was counted ten times or more. The chain recombines TRBV11-2 with TRBJ2-1; 10 bases line up with TRBD2. There are 15 residues in the CDR3. CDR1 and CDR2 from the germline V gene are SGHAT and FQNNGV. J was trimmed by 5 bases and V by 5 bases; bases with no gene match: 6. DNA of the CDR3: TGTGCCAGCAGCAGGACTAGCGGCCAACACAATGAGCAGTTCTTC. The encoded protein is CASSRTSGQHNEQFF.

This clonotype was recorded many times. This sequence joins TRBV19 and TRBJ1-1; no clear D gene. With 4 bases removed from V and 1 base from J, the gap between germline ends came to 7 bases. Germline lookup yields CDR1 LNHDA and CDR2 SQIVND (reference sequence). This CDR3 has 13 amino acids. The CDR3 DNA is TGTGCCAGTAGTACCCTGAGGAACACTGAAGCTTTCTTT. Protein sequence: CASSTLRNTEAFF.

The chain joins TRBV20-1 to TRBJ2-5; D is unclear. The CDR3 totals 11 residues. The germline V and J ends were trimmed by 2 bases and 7 bases, with 8 bases remaining between them. CDR1 DFQATT and CDR2 SNEGSKA come from the germline V gene (reference sequence). The CDR3 DNA is TGCAGTGCTAGAATGCCTGGGACCCAGTACTTC. Protein product: CSARMPGTQYF.

At least ten counts were recorded for this clonotype. J is TRBJ2-1 and V is TRBV6-2 or TRBV6-3; no firm D call. CDR3 length: 12 residues. V lost 5 bases and J 10 bases, leaving 12 bases between the germline ends. The germline V gene has CDR1 MNHEY and CDR2 SVGEGT. CDR3 sequence reads: CASSRYLFEQFF. For the CDR3, the DNA is TGTGCCAGCAGTAGATACCTTTTCGAGCAGTTCTTC.

This clonotype was detected ten times or more. This chain links TRBV2 with TRBJ2-3; no clear D. Germline V CDR1 and CDR2: SNHLY, FYNNEI. The CDR3 length is 15 residues. V was shortened by 5 bases and J by 4 bases, with 16 bases between the two germline ends. This CDR3 is CASSRWVPGSDTQYF. Here the CDR3 DNA reads TGTGCCAGCAGTCGCTGGGTGCCAGGTTCAGATACGCAGTATTTT. The complete variable domain, with remaining parts taken from reference TRBV2 and TRBJ2-3, reads EPEVTQTPSHQVTQMGQEVILRCVPISNHLYFYWYRQILGQKVEFLVSFYNNEISEKSEIFDDQFSVERPDGSNFTLKIRSTKLEDSAMYFCASSRWVPGSDTQYFGPGTRLTVL.

This clonotype was detected ten times or more. The rearrangement uses TRBV7-2 and TRBJ1-5; D uncertain. Germline CDR1 SGHTA, CDR2 FQGNSA. CDR3 size: 13 residues. Trimming cost V 1 base and J 7 bases, with 8 bases left between them. CDR3 sequence (DNA): TGTGCCAGCAGCTTAGTGGAAGGGCAGCCCCAGCATTTT. This gives the protein CASSLVEGQPQHF.

This clonotype has just a few counts. A read error is possible here, since a much larger clone lies one base away. V is TRBV28 and J is TRBJ2-1; D might be TRBD2 (6 bases). This CDR3 comprises 14 residues. Between the trimmed V and J ends, which lost 4 bases and 6 bases, there was a span of 13 bases. CDR1 is MDHEN and CDR2 is SYDVKM in the germline V gene. DNA for the CDR3: TGTGCCAGCAGTTGTTCGGGAGCCCTCAATGAGCAGTTCTTC. This encodes CASSCSGALNEQFF.

This clonotype was found a few times. With a much larger clone just one base away, this may be a read error. The conserved phenylalanine or tryptophan is not found at the CDR3 terminus, so this likely reflects a read error. J is TRBJ2-7 and V is TRBV27; D is perhaps TRBD1 (6 bases). The CDR3 is 14 amino acids. Looked up from germline, CDR1 is MNHEY and CDR2 is SMNVEV (reference sequence). Trimming cost V 6 bases and J 3 bases, with 15 bases left between them. CDR3 sequence: CASRDRGSRYEQYL. The CDR3 DNA is TGTGCCAGCAGGGATAGGGGGAGTCGCTACGAGCAGTACCTC.

This clonotype was seen ten or more times. The rearrangement links TRBV7-9 to TRBJ2-2; TRBD2 might be the D (5 bases). The CDR3 covers 13 residues. The V and J ends lost 6 bases and 5 bases respectively, with 10 bases between them. Germline-derived CDR1 and CDR2 are SEHNR and FQNEAQ (reference sequence). Written as DNA, the CDR3 is TGTGCCAGCAGTCAAGGACTGACCGGGGAGCTGTTTTTT. Encoded protein: CASSQGLTGELFF.

This chain links TRBV5-1 with TRBJ2-7, with unresolved D. Germline V lookup: CDR1 SGHRS, CDR2 YFSETQ. Trimming left V 0 bases short and J 1 base short, with 14 bases between. The CDR3 consists of 16 residues. The CDR3 loop is CASSLDMGSLSYEQYF. CDR3 DNA sequence: TGCGCCAGCAGCTTGGATATGGGAAGCTTATCCTACGAGCAGTACTTC.

This clonotype occurred a few times. V usage is TRBV6-2 or TRBV6-3 and J usage is TRBJ2-7, with 11 bases matching TRBD1. CDR1 is MNHEY, CDR2 SVGEGT, per germline. The CDR3 is made up of 20 amino acids. Germline trimming cut 0 bases from V and 1 base from J; bases unmatched to any gene: 14. The chain's CDR3 is CASSYSSCFRGTGGSYEQYV. CDR3 bases: TGTGCCAGCAGTTACTCGTCCTGTTTTCGCGGGACAGGGGGTTCCTACGAGCAGTACGTC.

This clonotype has ten or more counts. J is TRBJ2-3 and V is TRBV29-1; no firm D call. CDR1 SQVTM and CDR2 ANQGSEA come from the germline V gene. V lost 5 bases, J lost 3 bases, and 15 bases lay in between. This CDR3 contains 14 residues. Here the CDR3 DNA reads TGCAGCGTTTGGTCACTTCGAATTACAGATACGCAGTATTTT. Amino acids: CSVWSLRITDTQYF.

Regarding this clonotype: A much larger clone is a single base away; this may be a read error. The chain couples TRBV5-8 to TRBJ2-7; D call uncertain. Per the germline V gene, CDR1 is SGHTS and CDR2 is YDEGEE. The ends were cut back, 4 bases at V and 4 bases at J, with 15 bases in the middle. This CDR3 region has 14 residues. For the CDR3, the DNA is TGTGCCAGCAGCCCAGACATTCGGCTTTACGAGCAGTACTTC. Amino acid sequence: CASSPDIRLYEQYF. The variable domain in full, completed from reference TRBV5-8 and TRBJ2-7, reads EAGVTQSPTHLIKTRGQQATLRCSPISGHTSVYWYQQALGLGLQFLLWYDEGEERNRGNFPPRFSGRQFPNYSSELNVNALELEDSALYLCASSPDIRLYEQYFGPGTRLTVT.

This clonotype has a handful of counts. The chain couples TRBV19 to TRBJ1-2, with D unclear. The germline CDR1 and CDR2 sequences are LNHDA and SQIVND (reference sequence). V was clipped by 4 bases and J by 2 bases, with 14 bases between them. The CDR3 loop spans 15 amino acids. The CDR3 DNA reads as TGTGCCAGTAGTACCTCGAGGGCCGCAAACTATGGCTACACCTTC. This sequence encodes CASSTSRAANYGYTF.

This clonotype was detected ten times or more. CDR3 sequence: CASSKYREQSTDTQYF. CDR3 coding DNA: TGTGCCAGCAGTAAATACAGGGAGCAAAGCACAGATACGCAGTATTTT. J is TRBJ2-3 and V is TRBV27; D possibly corresponds to TRBD1 (6 bases). The CDR3 consists of 16 residues. Trimming cost V 5 bases and J 0 bases, with 15 bases left between them. The germline CDR1 and CDR2 sequences are MNHEY and SMNVEV (reference sequence).

Points on this clonotype: A read error is possible here, since a much larger clone lies one base away. The V gene is TRBV29-1, the J gene TRBJ2-1; a weak D match, TRBD2 (6 bases). The V end was cut by 8 bases, the J end by 2 bases, with 13 bases between. The CDR3 has 13 residues. Germline assignment: CDR1 SQVTM and CDR2 ANQGSEA. The CDR3 sequence is CSTLASTYNEQFF. The CDR3 nucleotides read TGCAGCACGCTAGCGAGTACCTACAATGAGCAGTTCTTC.